This TCR beta chain was documented in a study of neoadjuvant anti-PD-1 for oral cavity cancer. Study background: Patients without progression got a fourth dose around day 43.

This CDR3 is built from 16 residues. The germline V gene has CDR1 LNHNV and CDR2 YYDKDF (reference sequence). V lost 0 bases to trimming and J lost 6 bases, with 18 bases between them. Patients had newly diagnosed, untreated stage II-IVA oral cavity squamous cell carcinoma. Six replicates per PBMC sample, mostly from around 500 ng of genomic DNA. The protocol was immunoSEQ multiplex PCR, while the TCRdb copy is restricted to in-frame clones and leaves out a portion. This sample has about 14,000 clones; about two thirds occur once, and the top ten carry approximately 3.1%. The chain has TRBV15 and TRBJ2-7; D could derive from TRBD1 or TRBD2 (5 bases each). This sequence was found in a person aged 40-85 years with oral cavity squamous cell carcinoma. This specimen consisted of PBMCs, obtained before nivolumab (anti-PD-1) treatment. The CDR3 DNA reads TGTGCCACCAGCAGAGAAAAGGTGGGACGCCTCGGCGAGCAGTACTTC. It specifies CATSREKVGRLGEQYF.